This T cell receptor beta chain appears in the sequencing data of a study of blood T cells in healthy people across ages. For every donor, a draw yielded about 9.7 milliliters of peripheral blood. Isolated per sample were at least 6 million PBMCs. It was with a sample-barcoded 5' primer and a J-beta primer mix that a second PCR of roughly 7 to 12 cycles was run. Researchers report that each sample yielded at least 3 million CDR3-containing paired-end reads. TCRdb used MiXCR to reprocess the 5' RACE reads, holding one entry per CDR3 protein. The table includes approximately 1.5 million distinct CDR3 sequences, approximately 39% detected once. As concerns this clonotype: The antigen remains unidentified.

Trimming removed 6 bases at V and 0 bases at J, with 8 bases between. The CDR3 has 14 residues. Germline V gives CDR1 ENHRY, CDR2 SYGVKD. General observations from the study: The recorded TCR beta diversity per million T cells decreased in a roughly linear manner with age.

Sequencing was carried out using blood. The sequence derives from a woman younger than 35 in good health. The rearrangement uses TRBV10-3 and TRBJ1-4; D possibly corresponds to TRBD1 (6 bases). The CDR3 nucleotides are TGTGCCATCAGGGACAGCGCAACTAATGAAAAACTGTTTTTT. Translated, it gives CAIRDSATNEKLFF.